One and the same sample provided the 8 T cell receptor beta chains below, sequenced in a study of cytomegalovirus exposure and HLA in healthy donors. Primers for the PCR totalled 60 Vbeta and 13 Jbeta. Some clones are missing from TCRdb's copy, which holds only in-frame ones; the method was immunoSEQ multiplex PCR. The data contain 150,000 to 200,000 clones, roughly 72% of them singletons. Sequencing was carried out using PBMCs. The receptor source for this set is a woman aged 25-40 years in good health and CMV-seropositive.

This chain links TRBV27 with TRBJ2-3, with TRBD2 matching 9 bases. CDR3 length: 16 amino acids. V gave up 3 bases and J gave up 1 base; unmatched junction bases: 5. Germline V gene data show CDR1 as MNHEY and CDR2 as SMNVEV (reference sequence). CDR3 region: CASSLIAGDGTDTQYF. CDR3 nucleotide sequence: TGTGCCAGCAGTTTGATAGCGGGAGATGGCACAGATACGCAGTATTTT.

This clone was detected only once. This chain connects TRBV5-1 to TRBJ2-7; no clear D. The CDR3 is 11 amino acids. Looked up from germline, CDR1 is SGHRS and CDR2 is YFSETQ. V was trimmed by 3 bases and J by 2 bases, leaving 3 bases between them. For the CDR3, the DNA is TGCGCCAGCAGCTCAACCTACGAGCAGTACTTC. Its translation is CASSSTYEQYF.

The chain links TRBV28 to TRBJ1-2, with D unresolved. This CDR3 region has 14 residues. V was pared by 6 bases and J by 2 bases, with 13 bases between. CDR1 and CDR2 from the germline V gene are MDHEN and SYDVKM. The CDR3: CASRELKLNYGYTF. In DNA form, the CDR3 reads TGTGCCAGCAGAGAACTCAAGTTGAACTATGGCTACACCTTC.

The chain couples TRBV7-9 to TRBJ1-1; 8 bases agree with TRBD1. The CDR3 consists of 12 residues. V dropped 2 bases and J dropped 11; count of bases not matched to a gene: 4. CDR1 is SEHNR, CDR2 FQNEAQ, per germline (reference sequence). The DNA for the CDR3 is TGTGCCAGCAGCTTACAGGGGGCGCTGGCTTTCTTT. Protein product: CASSLQGALAFF.

The CDR3 loop reads CASSTNRDRTKESPLHF. CDR3 in DNA: TGTGCCAGTAGTACTAACCGGGACAGGACGAAGGAGTCACCCCTCCACTTT. V usage is TRBV19 and J usage is TRBJ1-6; 8 nucleotides agree with TRBD1. Germline-derived CDR1 and CDR2 are LNHDA and SQIVND (reference sequence). V trimming: 4 bases; J trimming: 10 bases; junction bases outside the gene matches: 15. The CDR3 runs 17 residues.

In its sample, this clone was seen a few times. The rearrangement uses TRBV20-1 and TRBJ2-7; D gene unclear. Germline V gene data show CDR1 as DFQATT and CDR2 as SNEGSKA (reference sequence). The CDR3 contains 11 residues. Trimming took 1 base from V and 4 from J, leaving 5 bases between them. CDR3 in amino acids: CSARGQYEQYF. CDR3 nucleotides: TGCAGTGCTAGAGGACAATACGAGCAGTACTTC.

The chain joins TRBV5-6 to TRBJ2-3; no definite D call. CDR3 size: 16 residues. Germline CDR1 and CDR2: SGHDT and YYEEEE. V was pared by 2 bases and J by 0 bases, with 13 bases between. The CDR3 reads CASSFFVRQSTDTQYF. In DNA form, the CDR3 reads TGTGCCAGCAGCTTCTTCGTCAGACAAAGCACAGATACGCAGTATTTT.

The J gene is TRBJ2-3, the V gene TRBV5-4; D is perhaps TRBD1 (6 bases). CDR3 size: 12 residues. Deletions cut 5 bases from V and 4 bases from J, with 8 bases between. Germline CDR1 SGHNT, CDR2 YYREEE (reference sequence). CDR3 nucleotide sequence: TGTGCCAGCAGGAACAGGGCAGATACGCAGTATTTT. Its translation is CASRNRADTQYF. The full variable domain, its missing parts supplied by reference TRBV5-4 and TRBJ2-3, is ETGVTQSPTHLIKTRGQQVTLRCSSQSGHNTVSWYQQALGQGPQFIFQYYREEENGRGNFPPRFSGLQFPNYSSELNVNALELDDSALYLCASRNRADTQYFGPGTRLTVL.